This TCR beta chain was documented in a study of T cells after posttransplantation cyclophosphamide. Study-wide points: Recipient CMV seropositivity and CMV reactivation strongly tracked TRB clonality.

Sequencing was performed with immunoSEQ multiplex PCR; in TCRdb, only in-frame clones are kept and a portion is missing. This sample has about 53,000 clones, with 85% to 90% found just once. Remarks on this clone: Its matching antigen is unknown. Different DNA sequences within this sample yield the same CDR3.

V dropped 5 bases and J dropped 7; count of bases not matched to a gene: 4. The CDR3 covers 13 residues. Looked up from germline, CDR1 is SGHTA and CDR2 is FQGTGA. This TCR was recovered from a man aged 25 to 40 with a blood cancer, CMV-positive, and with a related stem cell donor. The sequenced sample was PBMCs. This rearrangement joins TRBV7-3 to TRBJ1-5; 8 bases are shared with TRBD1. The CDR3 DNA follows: TGTGCCAGCAGCCCACAGGGGGGGCAGCCCCAGCATTTT. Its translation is CASSPQGGQPQHF.